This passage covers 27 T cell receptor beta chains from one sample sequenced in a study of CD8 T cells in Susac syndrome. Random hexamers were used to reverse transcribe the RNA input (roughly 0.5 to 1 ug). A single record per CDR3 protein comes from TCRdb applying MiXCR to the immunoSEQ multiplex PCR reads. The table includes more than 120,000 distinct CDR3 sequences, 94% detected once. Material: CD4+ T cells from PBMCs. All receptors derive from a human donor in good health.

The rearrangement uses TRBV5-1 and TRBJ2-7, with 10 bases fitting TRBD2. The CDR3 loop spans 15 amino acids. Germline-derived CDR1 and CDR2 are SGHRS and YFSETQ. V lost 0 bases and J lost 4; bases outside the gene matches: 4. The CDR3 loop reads CASSLVGTSVYEQYF. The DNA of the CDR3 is TGCGCCAGCAGCTTGGTCGGGACTAGCGTGTACGAGCAGTACTTC.

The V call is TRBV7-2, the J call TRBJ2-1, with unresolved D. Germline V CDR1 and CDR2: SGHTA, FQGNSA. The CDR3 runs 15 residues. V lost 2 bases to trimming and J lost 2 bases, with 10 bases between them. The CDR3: CASSLQWDPYNEQFF. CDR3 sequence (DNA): TGTGCCAGCAGCTTACAGTGGGATCCCTACAATGAGCAGTTCTTC.

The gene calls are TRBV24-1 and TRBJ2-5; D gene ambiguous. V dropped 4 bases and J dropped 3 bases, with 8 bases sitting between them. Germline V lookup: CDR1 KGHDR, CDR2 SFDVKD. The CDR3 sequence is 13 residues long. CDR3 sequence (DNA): TGTGCCACCAGTGACGGCCGGGAAGAGACCCAGTACTTC. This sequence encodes CATSDGREETQYF.

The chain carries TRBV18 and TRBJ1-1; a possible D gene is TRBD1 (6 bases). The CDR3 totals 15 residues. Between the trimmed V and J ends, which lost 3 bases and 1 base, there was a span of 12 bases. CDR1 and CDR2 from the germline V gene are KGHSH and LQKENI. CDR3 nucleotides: TGTGCCAGCTCACCCGACAGGAGTCGGAACACTGAAGCTTTCTTT. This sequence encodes CASSPDRSRNTEAFF.

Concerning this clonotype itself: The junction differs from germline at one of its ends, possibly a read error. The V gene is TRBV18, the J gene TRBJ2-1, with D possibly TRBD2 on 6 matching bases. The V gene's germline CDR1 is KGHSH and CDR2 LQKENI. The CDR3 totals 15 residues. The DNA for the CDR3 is TGTGCCAGCTCACCGGGCTCGGGGGTTTACAGTGAGCAGTTCTTC. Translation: CASSPGSGVYSEQFF.

The CDR3 sequence is CASNRGEGGYYGYTF. CDR3 nucleotides: TGTGCCAGTAACCGAGGGGAGGGGGGATACTATGGCTACACCTTC. V is TRBV19 and J is TRBJ1-2; maybe TRBD1 (6 bases). This CDR3 has 15 residues. V was clipped by 7 bases and J by 3 bases, with 18 bases between them. In germline, CDR1 is LNHDA, CDR2 SQIVND (reference sequence).

The DNA of the CDR3 is TGTGCCAGCAGCCAAGATTCGGCGGCAGCAGGGTTACAGTATTTT. This gives the protein CASSQDSAAAGLQYF. The chain links TRBV4-2 to TRBJ2-3; possibly TRBD1 for D (5 bases). This CDR3 has 15 amino acids. The germline V gene encodes CDR1 LGHNA and CDR2 YNFKEQ. Trimming removed 0 bases from V and 12 bases from J, with 19 bases in between.

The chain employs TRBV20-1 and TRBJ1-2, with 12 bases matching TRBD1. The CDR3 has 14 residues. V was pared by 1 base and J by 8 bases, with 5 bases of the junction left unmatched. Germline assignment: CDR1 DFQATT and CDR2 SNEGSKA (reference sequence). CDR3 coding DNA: TGCAGTGCTAGAGCCGGGACAGGGGGCGGAGGCTACACCTTC. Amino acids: CSARAGTGGGGYTF.

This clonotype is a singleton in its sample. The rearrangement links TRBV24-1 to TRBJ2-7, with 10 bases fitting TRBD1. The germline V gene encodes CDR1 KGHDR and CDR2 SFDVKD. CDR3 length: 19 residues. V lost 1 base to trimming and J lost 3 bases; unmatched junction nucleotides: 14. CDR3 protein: CATSDFLGQGDKHFYEQYF. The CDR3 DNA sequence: TGTGCCACCAGTGATTTCCTTGGACAGGGGGACAAACATTTCTACGAGCAGTACTTC.

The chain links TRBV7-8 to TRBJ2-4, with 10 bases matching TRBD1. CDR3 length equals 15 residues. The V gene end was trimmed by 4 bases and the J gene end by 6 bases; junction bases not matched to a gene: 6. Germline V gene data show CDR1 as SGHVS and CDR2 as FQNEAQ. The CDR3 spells CASSSGTGARNIQYF. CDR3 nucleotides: TGTGCCAGCAGCTCGGGGACAGGGGCCCGAAACATTCAGTACTTC.

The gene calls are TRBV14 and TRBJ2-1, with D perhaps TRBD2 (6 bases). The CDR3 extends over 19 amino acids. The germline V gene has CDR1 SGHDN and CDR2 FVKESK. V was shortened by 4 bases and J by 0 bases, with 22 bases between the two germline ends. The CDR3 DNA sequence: TGTGCCAGCAGCCCCCGGACCGAAGCGGGCCCCTTCTCCTACAATGAGCAGTTCTTC. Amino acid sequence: CASSPRTEAGPFSYNEQFF.

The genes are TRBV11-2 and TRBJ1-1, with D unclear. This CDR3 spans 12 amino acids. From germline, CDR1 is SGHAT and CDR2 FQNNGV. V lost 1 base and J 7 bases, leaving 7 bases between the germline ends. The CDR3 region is CASSLVANEAFF. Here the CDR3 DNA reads TGTGCCAGCAGCTTAGTTGCAAATGAAGCTTTCTTT.

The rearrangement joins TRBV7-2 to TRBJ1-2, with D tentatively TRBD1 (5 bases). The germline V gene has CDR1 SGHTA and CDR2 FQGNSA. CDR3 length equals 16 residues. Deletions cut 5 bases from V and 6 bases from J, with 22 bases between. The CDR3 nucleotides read TGTGCCAGCAGCGGGGCCGGTCGACAGAGGATGGATGGCTACACCTTC. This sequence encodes CASSGAGRQRMDGYTF.

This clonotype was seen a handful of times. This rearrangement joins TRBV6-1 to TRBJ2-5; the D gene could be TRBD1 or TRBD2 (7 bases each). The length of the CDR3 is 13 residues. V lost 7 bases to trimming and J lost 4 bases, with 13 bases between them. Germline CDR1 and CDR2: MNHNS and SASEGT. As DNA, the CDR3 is TGTGCCAGCACCAGGGGGGGGCGAGAGACCCAGTACTTC. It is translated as CASTRGGRETQYF.

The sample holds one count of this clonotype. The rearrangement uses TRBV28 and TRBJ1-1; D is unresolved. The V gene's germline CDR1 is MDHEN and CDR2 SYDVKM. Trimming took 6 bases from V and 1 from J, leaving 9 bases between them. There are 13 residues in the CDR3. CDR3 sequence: CASSQTPNTEAFF. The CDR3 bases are TGTGCCAGCAGCCAGACACCGAACACTGAAGCTTTCTTT.

The CDR3, as DNA: TGTGCCAGCAGCCAAAAGAATGAGCAGTTCTTC. Amino acids: CASSQKNEQFF. V gene TRBV13 combines with J gene TRBJ2-1, with D unresolved. This CDR3 contains 11 residues. Trimming left V 5 bases short and J 7 bases short, with 6 bases between. Germline V gives CDR1 PRHDT, CDR2 FYEKMQ (reference sequence).

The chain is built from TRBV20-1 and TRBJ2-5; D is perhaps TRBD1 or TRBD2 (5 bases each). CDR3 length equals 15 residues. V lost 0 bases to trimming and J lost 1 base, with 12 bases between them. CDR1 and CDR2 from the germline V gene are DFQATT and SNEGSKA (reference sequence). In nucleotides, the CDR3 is TGCAGTGCTAGAGATTCGGGACGGAGCCAAGAGACCCAGTACTTC. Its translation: CSARDSGRSQETQYF.

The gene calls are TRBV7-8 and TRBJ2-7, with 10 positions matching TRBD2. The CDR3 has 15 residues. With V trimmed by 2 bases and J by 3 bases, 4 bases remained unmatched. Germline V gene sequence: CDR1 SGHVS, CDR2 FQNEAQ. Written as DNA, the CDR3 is TGTGCCAGCAGCTTAAGGACTAGCGGAAACTACGAGCAGTACTTC. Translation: CASSLRTSGNYEQYF.

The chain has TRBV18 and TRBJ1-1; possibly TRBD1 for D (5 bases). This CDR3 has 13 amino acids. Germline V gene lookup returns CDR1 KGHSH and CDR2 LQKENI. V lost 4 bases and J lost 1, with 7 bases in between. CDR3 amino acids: CASSQDRNTEAFF. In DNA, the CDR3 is TGTGCCAGCTCACAAGACAGGAACACTGAAGCTTTCTTT.

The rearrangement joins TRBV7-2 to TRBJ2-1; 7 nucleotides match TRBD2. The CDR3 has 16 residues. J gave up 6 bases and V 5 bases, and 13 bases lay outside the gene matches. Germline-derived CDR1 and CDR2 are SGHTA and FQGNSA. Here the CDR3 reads CASSLWRGRALNEQFF. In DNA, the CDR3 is TGTGCCAGCAGCCTGTGGCGAGGGAGGGCCCTCAATGAGCAGTTCTTC.

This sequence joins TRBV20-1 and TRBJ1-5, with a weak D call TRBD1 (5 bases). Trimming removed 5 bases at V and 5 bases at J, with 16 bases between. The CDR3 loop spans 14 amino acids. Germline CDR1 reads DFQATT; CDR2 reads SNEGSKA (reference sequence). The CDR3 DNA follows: TGCAGTGCTTCTCAGGGAGCGGGAGATCAGCCCCAGCATTTT. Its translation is CSASQGAGDQPQHF.

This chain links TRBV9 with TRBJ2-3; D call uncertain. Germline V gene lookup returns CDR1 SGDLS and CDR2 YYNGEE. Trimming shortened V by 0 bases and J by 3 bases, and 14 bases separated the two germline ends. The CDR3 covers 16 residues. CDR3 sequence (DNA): TGTGCCAGCAGCGTAGGGTGGCTACGTGGGACAGATACGCAGTATTTT. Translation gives CASSVGWLRGTDTQYF. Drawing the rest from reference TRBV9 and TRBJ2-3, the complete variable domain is DSGVTQTPKHLITATGQRVTLRCSPRSGDLSVYWYQQSLDQGLQFLIQYYNGEERAKGNILERFSAQQFPDLHSELNLSSLELGDSALYFCASSVGWLRGTDTQYFGPGTRLTVL.

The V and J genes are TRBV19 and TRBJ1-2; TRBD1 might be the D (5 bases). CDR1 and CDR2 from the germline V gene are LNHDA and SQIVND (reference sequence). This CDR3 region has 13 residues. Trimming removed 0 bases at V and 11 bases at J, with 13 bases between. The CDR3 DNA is TGTGCCAGTAGTATAGAGGTGGGGGAAAGTTACACCTTC. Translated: CASSIEVGESYTF.

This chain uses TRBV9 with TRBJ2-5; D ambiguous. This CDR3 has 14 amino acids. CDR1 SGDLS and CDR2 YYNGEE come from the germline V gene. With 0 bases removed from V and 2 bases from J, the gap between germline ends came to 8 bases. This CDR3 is CASSVEARQETQYF. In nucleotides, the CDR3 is TGTGCCAGCAGCGTAGAGGCGCGACAAGAGACCCAGTACTTC. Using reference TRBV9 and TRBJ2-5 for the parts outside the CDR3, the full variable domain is DSGVTQTPKHLITATGQRVTLRCSPRSGDLSVYWYQQSLDQGLQFLIQYYNGEERAKGNILERFSAQQFPDLHSELNLSSLELGDSALYFCASSVEARQETQYFGPGTRLLVL.

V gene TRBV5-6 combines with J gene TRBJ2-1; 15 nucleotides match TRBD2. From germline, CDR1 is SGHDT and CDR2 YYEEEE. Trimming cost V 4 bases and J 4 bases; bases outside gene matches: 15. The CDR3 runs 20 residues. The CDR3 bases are TGTGCCAGCAGCCCCCCCGGACTAGCGGGAGGGCAAGCTGCATACAATGAGCAGTTCTTC. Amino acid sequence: CASSPPGLAGGQAAYNEQFF.

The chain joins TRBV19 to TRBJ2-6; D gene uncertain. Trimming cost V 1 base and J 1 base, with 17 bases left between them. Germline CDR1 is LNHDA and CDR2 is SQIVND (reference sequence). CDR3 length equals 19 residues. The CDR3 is CASSIVWGQKSSGANVLTF. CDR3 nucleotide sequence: TGTGCCAGTAGTATAGTGTGGGGTCAGAAGTCTTCTGGGGCCAACGTCCTGACTTTC.

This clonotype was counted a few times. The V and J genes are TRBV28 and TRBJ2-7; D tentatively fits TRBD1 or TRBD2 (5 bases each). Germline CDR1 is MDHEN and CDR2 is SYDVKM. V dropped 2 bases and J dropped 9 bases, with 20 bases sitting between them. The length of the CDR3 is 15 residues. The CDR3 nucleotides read TGTGCCAGCAGTTTACGGGACCCCCTCGGCCGGGGGCAGTACTTC. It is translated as CASSLRDPLGRGQYF.